The 20 T cell receptor beta chains reported below all come from one sample, sequenced in a study of T cells after yellow fever vaccination. One entry per CDR3 protein, called by TCRdb with MiXCR from the 5' RACE reads. The sample includes some 300,000 distinct CDR3 sequences, about 7.8% of them seen just once. This specimen consisted of PBMCs, obtained roughly seven weeks after the first yellow fever vaccination. Every receptor here comes from a man in his late teens or twenties who received the YFV17D yellow fever vaccine.

This clonotype showed up just a few times. This rearrangement joins TRBV21-1 to TRBJ2-4; the table names TRBD2, a call not compared with the DNA. TRBV21-1 is a pseudogene locus. The CDR3 has 16 residues. CDR3 sequence: CASTSILAKAKNIQYF. DNA of the CDR3: TGTGCCAGCACCTCTATCTTAGCGAAAGCCAAAAACATTCAGTACTTC.

This clonotype was recorded a few times. The CDR3 loop reads CASSLAGGGRETQYF. As DNA, the CDR3 is TGCGCCAGCAGCTTGGCCGGAGGGGGCAGAGAGACCCAGTACTTC. The chain is built from TRBV5-1 and TRBJ2-5, with D possibly being TRBD1 (7 bases). The CDR3 is 15 amino acids. Between the trimmed V and J ends, which lost 0 bases and 4 bases, there was a span of 13 bases. CDR1 SGHRS and CDR2 YFSETQ come from the germline V gene.

The rearrangement uses TRBV12-3 or TRBV12-4 and TRBJ2-2, with 9 nucleotides matching TRBD2. This CDR3 is 18 amino acids long. Losses at the gene ends were 5 bases for V and 0 bases for J; bases not matched to a gene: 10. CDR3 amino acids: CASSPGGSGGSNTGELFF. The CDR3 DNA follows: TGTGCCAGCAGTCCCGGTGGTAGCGGGGGCTCGAACACCGGGGAGCTGTTTTTT.

The table lists this clonotype with a few counts. The rearrangement links TRBV7-2 to TRBJ2-7; D gene uncertain. This CDR3 contains 12 residues. Trimming removed 5 bases from V and 2 bases from J, with 7 bases in between. Germline V gene lookup returns CDR1 SGHTA and CDR2 FQGNSA. The CDR3 is CASSPPTYEQYF. DNA for the CDR3: TGTGCCAGCAGCCCTCCCACCTACGAGCAGTACTTC.

This clonotype was seen many times. The chain links TRBV7-8 to TRBJ1-1; a weak D match, TRBD1 (5 bases). CDR3 length: 15 residues. CDR1 SGHVS and CDR2 FQNEAQ come from the germline V gene. Trimming cost V 5 bases and J 1 base, with 14 bases left between them. This chain's CDR3 is CASSPSRGTNTEAFF. The CDR3 nucleotides are TGTGCCAGCAGCCCATCCCGGGGCACGAACACTGAAGCTTTCTTT.

The chain uses TRBV5-8 and TRBJ2-7, with 10 positions matching TRBD2. The trim removed 2 bases at V and 0 bases at J, leaving 2 bases unmatched. The length of the CDR3 is 15 residues. CDR1 and CDR2 (germline): SGHTS, YDEGEE. The CDR3 DNA sequence: TGTGCCAGCAGCTTAGGACTAGCGGACTCCTACGAGCAGTACTTC. This gives the protein CASSLGLADSYEQYF. Variable domain in full (rest from reference TRBV5-8 and TRBJ2-7): EAGVTQSPTHLIKTRGQQATLRCSPISGHTSVYWYQQALGLGLQFLLWYDEGEERNRGNFPPRFSGRQFPNYSSELNVNALELEDSALYLCASSLGLADSYEQYFGPGTRLTVT.

Ten or more counts support this clonotype. The genes are TRBV18 and TRBJ2-7; possibly TRBD1 for D (7 bases). Germline CDR1 reads KGHSH; CDR2 reads LQKENI. Trimming left V 8 bases short and J 3 bases short, with 17 bases between. This CDR3 region has 14 residues. CDR3 bases: TGTGCCAGCAGCCCAAGACAGGGAGGCTACGAGCAGTACTTC. Amino acid sequence: CASSPRQGGYEQYF. The full variable domain, in which reference TRBV18 and TRBJ2-7 provide the parts outside the CDR3, is NAGVMQNPRHLVRRRGQEARLRCSPMKGHSHVYWYRQLPEEGLKFMVYLQKENIIDESGMPKERFSAEFPKEGPSILRIQQVVRGDSAAYFCASSPRQGGYEQYFGPGTRLTVT.

This chain connects TRBV5-1 to TRBJ2-5; D is possibly TRBD1 (6 bases). This CDR3 contains 14 residues. Trimming removed 6 bases at V and 1 base at J, with 13 bases between. CDR1 is SGHRS and CDR2 is YFSETQ in the germline V gene. CDR3: CASNFQGLQETQYF. The CDR3 nucleotides are TGCGCCAGCAACTTTCAGGGGCTCCAAGAGACCCAGTACTTC.

The sample holds a few counts of this clonotype. The chain links TRBV5-1 to TRBJ2-2, with a weak D call TRBD1 (5 bases). This CDR3 comprises 15 residues. V shed 7 bases and J shed 0 bases, with 13 bases lying between them. The V gene's germline CDR1 is SGHRS and CDR2 YFSETQ. In DNA form, the CDR3 reads TGCGCCAGCCGTGCACAGGTTTCGAACACCGGGGAGCTGTTTTTT. It translates to CASRAQVSNTGELFF.

This clonotype has more than one count but fewer than ten. The V and J genes are TRBV11-2 and TRBJ2-2; D gene uncertain. Germline V gene data show CDR1 as SGHAT and CDR2 as FQNNGV. Trimming took off 4 bases at V and 9 bases at J, with 12 bases between the two ends. The CDR3 is 13 residues long. Here the CDR3 reads CASSSAFIRELFF. In DNA form, the CDR3 reads TGTGCCAGCAGCTCGGCCTTTATCAGGGAGCTGTTTTTT.

This clonotype was seen only a few times. V is TRBV6-1 and J is TRBJ2-1, with 8 bases lining up with TRBD2. The CDR3 is made up of 15 amino acids. Germline V CDR1 and CDR2: MNHNS, SASEGT. The junction had 6 bases not matched to a gene; V was cut back by 7 bases and J by 1 base. The CDR3 DNA is TGTGCCAGCATAGGGGCGGGGGGTTCCTACAATGAGCAGTTCTTC. Amino acids: CASIGAGGSYNEQFF.

This clonotype came up many times. The rearrangement joins TRBV7-2 to TRBJ1-1; D perhaps matches TRBD1 (5 bases). The germline V gene has CDR1 SGHTA and CDR2 FQGNSA. This CDR3 spans 14 amino acids. The V end lost 2 bases, the J end lost 6 bases, and 13 bases lay between the germline ends. CDR3 sequence (DNA): TGTGCCAGCAGCTTATCAGGGAGGAGCGCTGAAGCTTTCTTT. This translates into CASSLSGRSAEAFF.

The table lists this clonotype with a few counts. The CDR3 nucleotides are TGTGCCAGCAGTTTGGGACCACAGGGGGGACTCAATCAGCCCCAGCATTTT. This gives the protein CASSLGPQGGLNQPQHF. The chain recombines TRBV6-2 or TRBV6-3 with TRBJ1-5; 8 bases align to TRBD1. The CDR3 totals 17 residues. Trimming took 4 bases from V and 3 from J; bases not matched to a gene: 11. The germline V gene encodes CDR1 MNHEY and CDR2 SVGEGT.

The chain is built from TRBV15 and TRBJ2-7; D perhaps matches TRBD1 (6 bases). The V gene's germline CDR1 is LNHNV and CDR2 YYDKDF (reference sequence). The CDR3 is 15 residues long. The ends were cut back, 0 bases at V and 2 bases at J, with 11 bases in the middle. Here the CDR3 DNA reads TGTGCCACCAGCAGAGACAGAGGACAGACCTACGAGCAGTACTTC. Translated, it gives CATSRDRGQTYEQYF.

At least ten counts were recorded for this clonotype. The chain combines TRBV3-1 with TRBJ2-7; possible D gene TRBD1, 5 bases. Trimming took off 0 bases at V and 2 bases at J, with 14 bases between the two ends. The CDR3 is made up of 16 amino acids. Germline assignment: CDR1 LGHDT and CDR2 YNNKEL (reference sequence). The CDR3 loop reads CASSQDTGDNPYEQYF. In DNA, the CDR3 is TGTGCCAGCAGCCAAGACACAGGCGACAACCCCTACGAGCAGTACTTC.

The V call is TRBV5-1, the J call TRBJ1-1, with 8 bases aligning to TRBD1. CDR3 size: 16 residues. Germline V gives CDR1 SGHRS, CDR2 YFSETQ. The ends lost 3 bases at V and 0 bases at J; junction bases unmatched: 7. The CDR3 protein is CASSSQGAEMNTEAFF. Written as DNA, the CDR3 is TGCGCCAGCAGCTCCCAGGGGGCGGAGATGAACACTGAAGCTTTCTTT.

This clonotype occurred a few times. The chain links TRBV29-1 to TRBJ2-3; D is possibly TRBD1 (5 bases). V was trimmed by 5 bases and J by 7 bases, leaving 13 bases between them. The CDR3 is 12 amino acids. CDR1 SQVTM and CDR2 ANQGSEA come from the germline V gene. The CDR3 region is CSVTNKGNTQYF. The CDR3 DNA sequence: TGCAGCGTTACCAATAAGGGGAATACGCAGTATTTT.

The chain is built from TRBV3-1 and TRBJ2-1, with TRBD1 as a possible D gene (7 bases). The CDR3 length is 14 residues. Trimming shortened V by 3 bases and J by 6 bases, and 12 bases separated the two germline ends. The germline CDR1 and CDR2 sequences are LGHDT and YNNKEL (reference sequence). The CDR3: CASSHRQGGNEQFF. The CDR3 DNA reads TGTGCCAGCAGCCATCGGCAGGGGGGCAATGAGCAGTTCTTC.

This clonotype was seen repeatedly, ten times or more. J is TRBJ2-1 and V is TRBV11-2, with TRBD2 matching 10 bases. V was clipped by 5 bases and J by 8 bases; unmatched bases: 6. This CDR3 comprises 14 residues. Germline V gene sequence: CDR1 SGHAT, CDR2 FQNNGV. CDR3 residues: CASSDSGGAHEQFF. DNA of the CDR3: TGTGCCAGCAGCGACAGCGGGGGGGCCCATGAGCAGTTCTTC.

This clonotype has just a few counts. The DNA for the CDR3 is TGTGCCAGCAGCTTAAATCAGGGATCTGGCTGGCCCCAGCATTTT. Residues: CASSLNQGSGWPQHF. The rearrangement links TRBV7-6 to TRBJ1-5, with a possible D match to TRBD1 (5 bases). The CDR3 sequence is 15 residues long. V gave up 2 bases and J gave up 9 bases, with 17 bases separating them. Per germline, CDR1 SGHVS and CDR2 FNYEAQ.